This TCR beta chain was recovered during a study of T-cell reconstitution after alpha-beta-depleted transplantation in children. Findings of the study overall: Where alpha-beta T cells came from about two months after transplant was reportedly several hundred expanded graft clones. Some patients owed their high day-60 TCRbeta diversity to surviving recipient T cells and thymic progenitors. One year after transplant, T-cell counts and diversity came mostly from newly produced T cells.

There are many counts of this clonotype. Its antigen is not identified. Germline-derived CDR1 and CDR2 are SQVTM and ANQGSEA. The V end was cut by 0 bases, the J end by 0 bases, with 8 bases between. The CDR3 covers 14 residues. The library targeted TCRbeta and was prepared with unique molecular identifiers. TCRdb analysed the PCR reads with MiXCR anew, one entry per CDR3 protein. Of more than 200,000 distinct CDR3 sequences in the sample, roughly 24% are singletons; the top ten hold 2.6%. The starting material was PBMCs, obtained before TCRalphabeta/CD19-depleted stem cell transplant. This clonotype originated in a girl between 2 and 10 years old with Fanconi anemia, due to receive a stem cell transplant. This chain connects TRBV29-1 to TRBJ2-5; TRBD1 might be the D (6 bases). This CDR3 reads CSVEDDRYQETQYF. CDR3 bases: TGCAGCGTTGAAGACGACAGGTACCAAGAGACCCAGTACTTC.